This T cell receptor (beta chain) was found in a study of T cells in Graves' hyperthyroidism and ophthalmopathy (dated by TCRdb to 2018 to 2020). About the full investigation: Peripheral blood was collected at initial diagnosis, before any treatment. According to the paper, TCR Vbeta CDR3 sequencing was carried out on about 140 peripheral blood samples, which came from under 50 ophthalmopathy, 80 or so hyperthyroidism and some 17 progressor patients. Thyroid tissue and blood T-cell repertoires from over 5 Graves' hyperthyroidism patients were also compared in the study. Whether ophthalmopathy could be predicted prospectively was tested in an independent validation cohort made up of roughly 19 hyperthyroidism patients plus 17 patients who later progressed to ophthalmopathy. For training and testing, the 80 to 100 patients in the discovery cohort were randomly divided in a 7:3 ratio. After blood sampling, hyperthyroidism patients were treated with methimazole at a starting dose of 30 mg daily, and ophthalmopathy patients were treated with high-dose intravenous methylprednisolone. To identify TCR V-J signatures that set the groups apart, the researchers used a discovery cohort of 90 to 100 patients, made up of 43 with Graves' ophthalmopathy and around 58 with stable Graves' hyperthyroidism. Study-wide conclusions, independent of this receptor: Sample size was not statistically predetermined, and blinding of investigators to group allocation was not performed. In validation, progression to ophthalmopathy was predicted by the model with roughly 69% sensitivity and roughly 72% specificity, a median of approximately 6.5 months before onset. Most expanded thyroid clonotypes (frequency above 0.001) were also detected in blood, a finding suggesting that blood repertoires may reflect thyroid immune responses. A model built on a 13 V-J signature distinguished ophthalmopathy from stable hyperthyroidism, reaching about 89% sensitivity and 81.08% specificity in cross-validation and 80%/75% in testing.

A distance of 24 bases separates the germline ends of V and J, which lose 5 bases and 7 bases respectively. Taken from cysteine to phenylalanine, the CDR3 has 17 residues. Only CDR3 DNA remains: 51 bases, in frame from the first base. CDR1 and CDR2 are read off the germline V gene as SGDLS and YYNGEE. This clonotype was seen more than once but under ten times. Its antigen is currently not known. Within one base of it there is no much larger clone, and no base qualities were kept. The TCR beta CDR3 regions were amplified from the RNA transcripts. The first round of RT-PCR for the TCR CDR3 was performed with the HTBI primer set and the Qiagen OneStep RT-PCR kit. A second multiplex PCR round built the libraries, followed by size selection and purification. Paired-end sequencing of the libraries was performed with 100 bp reads on an Illumina HiSeq2000. The authors' analysis ran thus. SOAPnuke was used to process the raw data, throwing out any read that contained adapters or uncalled bases, had a mean Phred below 15, or lacked an exact constant-primer or identifier match. COPE v1.2.5 was used to merge the high-quality paired reads, and each unique nucleotide sequence was defined as a clonotype. MiTCR v1.1 was used to align the clonotypes against IMGT TRBV, TRBD and TRBJ reference segments. Analysis was restricted to V-J combinations with a frequency above 0.0001, which covered 98% to 99.2% of repertoires. The TCS score was defined as the ratio of F50 (clonal expansion) to E x V (chaos), calculated using BLOSUM62-based TCRdist between CDR3 peptides within each V-J. Welch's t-statistics and random forest reduced 500 to 650 V-J features to 13, which were used in a naive Bayes classifier (R e1071). Thyroid-blood repertoire similarity was quantified with the Morisita-Horn index. Through fastp at Q25 and MiXCR, TCRdb rebuilt clones from the public reads, retaining in-frame beta chains. Merged by CDR3 protein, the rows form single entries marked with the most common genes and DNA. The authors' filters were not applied to this entry. The sample contains about 760,000 distinct CDR3 sequences, 30% to 40% of them found a single time. Around 31% of the sample lies in the top ten.

A patient counted as having stable Graves' hyperthyroidism if no progression to ophthalmopathy occurred over 18 months of follow-up. The hyperthyroidism patients were between 18 and 65 years old and newly diagnosed, with a disease duration of less than 2 months. The study excluded patients with uncontrolled infections, other autoimmune diseases, pregnancy or lactation. Diagnoses relied on clinical symptoms, serum thyroxine and TRAb, thyroid ultrasound and orbital computed tomography. Ficoll-Paque density gradient centrifugation was used to isolate PBMCs from 8 to 10 ml of fresh peripheral blood. Total RNA was extracted using Trizol reagent, and RNA quality was assessed on an Agilent 2100 Bioanalyzer.

Rearrangement joined TRBV9 to TRBJ2-2; the D gene identity is not certain. What was sequenced was blood. The sequence was collected from a woman aged 40 to 49 with Graves' hyperthyroidism. The CDR3 region has the sequence CASSPPSVGSASGELFF. The sequenced DNA: TGTGCCAGCAGTCCCCCCTCAGTGGGATCTGCAAGCGGGGAGCTGTTTTTT.